These 15 T cell receptor beta chains share one sample of origin, sequenced in a study of beta chain features in type 1 diabetes. The isolated RNA, all of it, was reverse transcribed, so expressed TCRB transcripts were what got sequenced. The method was immunoSEQ multiplex PCR; TCRdb's version includes in-frame clones alone and lacks a portion of them. The table lists about 180,000 clones, around an eighth of them singletons, with about 0.66% in the top ten. What was sequenced was central memory CD4+ T cells from blood. These receptors originate from a woman under 30 in good health.

The chain uses TRBV28 and TRBJ1-2; D remains unclear. Deletions cut 5 bases from V and 6 bases from J, with 10 bases between. The CDR3 runs 12 residues. Per the germline V gene, CDR1 is MDHEN and CDR2 is SYDVKM. In DNA, the CDR3 is TGTGCCAGCAGTCCGGGGTCCCATGGCTACACCTTC. Translated: CASSPGSHGYTF.

The CDR3 loop is CASSLRLAGGQDTQYF. DNA of the CDR3: TGTGCCAGCAGCCTCAGGTTAGCGGGAGGGCAAGATACGCAGTATTTT. The genes are TRBV4-2 and TRBJ2-3, with 11 bases lining up with TRBD2. V dropped 4 bases and J dropped 5; count of bases not matched to a gene: 8. CDR3 length equals 16 residues. Germline V gives CDR1 LGHNA, CDR2 YNFKEQ.

This clone was observed a handful of times. The chain links TRBV30 to TRBJ1-1; 11 bases map to TRBD1. This CDR3 region has 12 residues. Germline V lookup: CDR1 GTSNPN, CDR2 SVGIG (reference sequence). Trimming took 8 bases from V and 9 from J; bases not matched to a gene: 8. CDR3 amino acids: CAQGQGGRKAFF. In DNA form, the CDR3 reads TGTGCCCAGGGACAGGGGGGGAGGAAAGCTTTCTTT.

A few counts support this clone. V gene TRBV27 combines with J gene TRBJ2-3, with 7 bases lining up with TRBD2. V was clipped by 2 bases and J by 0 bases; unmatched bases: 5. In germline, CDR1 is MNHEY, CDR2 SMNVEV (reference sequence). This CDR3 is 16 amino acids long. The CDR3 coding sequence is TGTGCCAGCAGTTTAGAACTAGCGCCTAGCACAGATACGCAGTATTTT. Its translation is CASSLELAPSTDTQYF.

The chain combines TRBV2 with TRBJ2-5, with 7 bases aligning to TRBD2. Germline trimming cut 3 bases from V and 3 bases from J; bases unmatched to any gene: 7. CDR3 length equals 15 residues. Germline values: CDR1 SNHLY, CDR2 FYNNEI. In nucleotides, the CDR3 is TGTGCCAGCAGTGATACCAGCGGGATTAAAGAGACCCAGTACTTC. Protein: CASSDTSGIKETQYF.

This clone has only a few counts. The V call is TRBV27, the J call TRBJ1-5, with D tentatively TRBD1 (5 bases). Trimming removed 6 bases at V and 7 bases at J, with 16 bases between. Germline CDR1 reads MNHEY; CDR2 reads SMNVEV (reference sequence). CDR3 length equals 14 residues. The CDR3 region is CASSMGSGEQPQHF. DNA for the CDR3: TGTGCCAGCAGCATGGGATCGGGGGAACAGCCCCAGCATTTT.

There are a few counts of this clone. V usage is TRBV30 and J usage is TRBJ2-5; D not certain. CDR1 GTSNPN and CDR2 SVGIG come from the germline V gene (reference sequence). Trimming pared 5 bases from V and 4 bases from J, leaving 8 bases between. The length of the CDR3 is 11 residues. Here the CDR3 DNA reads TGTGCCTGGGGCCCGGGAGAGACCCAGTACTTC. Its protein is CAWGPGETQYF.

The rearrangement uses TRBV18 and TRBJ1-1, with 9 bases fitting TRBD1. The CDR3 is 16 residues long. From germline, CDR1 is KGHSH and CDR2 LQKENI. V trimming: 4 bases; J trimming: 5 bases; junction bases outside the gene matches: 11. The CDR3 DNA reads TGTGCCAGCTCACTTGGGACAGGGTCCATGGGGACTGAAGCTTTCTTT. The encoded protein is CASSLGTGSMGTEAFF.

This clone was observed a few times. This rearrangement joins TRBV2 to TRBJ1-5; D is possibly TRBD1 (5 bases). V was pared by 1 base and J by 4 bases, with 11 bases between. Germline CDR1 SNHLY, CDR2 FYNNEI. The CDR3 sequence is 15 residues long. CDR3 coding DNA: TGTGCCAGCAGTGAAGAGTCAGGGAAGAATCAGCCCCAGCATTTT. The encoded protein is CASSEESGKNQPQHF.

This clone was counted between two and nine times. CDR3 sequence reads: CASSSQGRNIQYF. CDR3 DNA sequence: TGTGCCAGCAGCTCGCAGGGGCGCAACATTCAGTACTTC. The chain recombines TRBV7-2 with TRBJ2-4, with D tentatively TRBD1 (6 bases). V was shortened by 4 bases and J by 7 bases, with 11 bases between the two germline ends. Germline lookup yields CDR1 SGHTA and CDR2 FQGNSA. The CDR3 is 13 amino acids.

V usage is TRBV20-1 and J usage is TRBJ2-7, with D possibly being TRBD2 (5 bases). The CDR3 has 11 amino acids. In germline, CDR1 is DFQATT, CDR2 SNEGSKA (reference sequence). The V gene lost 5 bases and the J gene lost 9 bases, with 14 bases spanning the gap. The CDR3 bases are TGCAGTGCTGTACTAGAGGTGGGGCAGTACTTC. It specifies CSAVLEVGQYF.

This clone was observed many times. The chain joins TRBV29-1 to TRBJ2-1; the D is unclear. Germline loops: CDR1 SQVTM, CDR2 ANQGSEA. The CDR3 extends over 11 amino acids. V lost 7 bases and J lost 8, with 12 bases in between. The CDR3 bases are TGCAGCGCTGGGCCCAGAGATGAGCAGTTCTTC. This sequence encodes CSAGPRDEQFF.

Only a few counts were recorded for this clone. This rearrangement joins TRBV19 to TRBJ2-7; tentative D call: TRBD1 (5 bases). Germline values: CDR1 LNHDA, CDR2 SQIVND (reference sequence). CDR3 length: 14 amino acids. V was trimmed by 5 bases and J by 6 bases, leaving 17 bases between them. The DNA for the CDR3 is TGTGCCAGTAGTCCCTCACAGGATGGAGTCGAGCAGTACTTC. Amino acid sequence: CASSPSQDGVEQYF. The whole variable domain, filled in from reference TRBV19 and TRBJ2-7, reads DGGITQSPKYLFRKEGQNVTLSCEQNLNHDAMYWYRQDPGQGLRLIYYSQIVNDFQKGDIAEGYSVSREKKESFPLTVTSAQKNPTAFYLCASSPSQDGVEQYFGPGTRLTVT.

The chain employs TRBV10-3 and TRBJ2-7; 10 bases line up with TRBD2. CDR1 and CDR2 (germline): ENHRY, SYGVKD. Trimming removed 5 bases from V and 4 bases from J; junction bases left unmatched: 8. The CDR3 consists of 15 residues. CDR3 nucleotide sequence: TGTGCCATCAGTCCTGGGACTAGCGCGGGGTACGAGCAGTACTTC. Encoded protein: CAISPGTSAGYEQYF.

This clone was counted only a few times. The J gene is TRBJ2-7, the V gene TRBV9, with 15 bases fitting TRBD2. V shed 4 bases, J shed 8 bases, and the junction held 7 bases outside the gene matches. Germline assignment: CDR1 SGDLS and CDR2 YYNGEE. This CDR3 contains 15 residues. The CDR3 sequence: CASSTGLAGGPQQYF. DNA for the CDR3: TGTGCCAGCAGCACAGGACTAGCGGGAGGGCCCCAGCAGTACTTC.